These 3 T cell receptor beta chains originate from one sample sequenced in a study of a mutant IDH1 vaccine in newly diagnosed glioma (dated by TCRdb to 2020 to 2022). Receptor libraries were prepared by the immunoSEQ multiplex PCR assay. The table comes from immuneACCESS by way of TCRdb, which keeps in-frame sequences with V and J called. Part of the clones is missing from these tables; in studies checked, under half for an unresolved V gene and the rest for unknown reasons. Here the sample has fewer than 65,000 clones; about 80% occur a single time. 5.9% of the sample rests with the top ten. The sample's time point label, decoded: week 11, during vaccination. Every vaccine dose consisted of 300 ug of a 20-mer mutant IDH1 peptide in Montanide, administered subcutaneously together with topical imiquimod. These receptors are not linked to any known antigen. The material sequenced was PBMCs, taken from a glioma patient whose treatment included an IDH1 peptide vaccine. The receptors were sampled from a man between 45 and 60 years old with glioma.

This sequence joins TRBV28 and TRBJ2-7, with D maybe TRBD1 (6 bases). The germline CDR1 and CDR2 sequences are MDHEN and SYDVKM. The CDR3 covers 14 residues. V was cut by 7 bases and J by 1 base, with 14 bases left in between. CDR3 residues: CASISQGKSYEQYF. As DNA, the CDR3 is TGTGCCAGCATTTCCCAGGGGAAGTCCTACGAGCAGTACTTC.

A few counts support this clone. The gene calls are TRBV30 and TRBJ1-1; maybe TRBD1 (6 bases). Trimming pared 0 bases from V and 5 bases from J, leaving 13 bases between. This CDR3 is 14 amino acids long. Germline-derived CDR1 and CDR2 are GTSNPN and SVGIG (reference sequence). The CDR3 sequence is CAWSVGAGVTEAFF. In DNA form, the CDR3 reads TGTGCCTGGAGTGTAGGGGCAGGGGTGACTGAAGCTTTCTTT.

The chain links TRBV27 to TRBJ2-7; D is unresolved. From germline, CDR1 is MNHEY and CDR2 SMNVEV (reference sequence). V gave up 5 bases and J gave up 7 bases, with 18 bases separating them. This CDR3 spans 14 amino acids. CDR3 amino acids: CASSPHKTFGEQYF. The CDR3 bases are TGTGCCAGCAGTCCACATAAGACCTTTGGGGAGCAGTACTTC.